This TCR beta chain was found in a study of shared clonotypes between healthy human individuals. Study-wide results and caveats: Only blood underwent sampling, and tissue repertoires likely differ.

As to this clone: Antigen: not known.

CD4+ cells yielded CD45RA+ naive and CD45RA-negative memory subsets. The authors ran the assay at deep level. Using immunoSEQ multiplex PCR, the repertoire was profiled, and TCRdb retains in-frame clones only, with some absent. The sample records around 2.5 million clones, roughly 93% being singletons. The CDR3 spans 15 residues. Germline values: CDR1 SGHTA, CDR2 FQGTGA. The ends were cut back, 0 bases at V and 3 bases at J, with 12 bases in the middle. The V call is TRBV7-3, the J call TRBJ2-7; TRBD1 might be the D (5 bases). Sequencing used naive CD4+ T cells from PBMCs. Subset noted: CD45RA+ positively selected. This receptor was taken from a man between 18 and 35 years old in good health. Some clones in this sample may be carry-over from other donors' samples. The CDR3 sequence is CASSLTQGVGYEQYF. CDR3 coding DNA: TGTGCCAGCAGCTTAACGCAGGGTGTCGGCTACGAGCAGTACTTC.